This T cell receptor (beta chain) originates from a study of type 1 regulatory T cells. Overall study: T-allo10 is an in vitro-generated, Tr1-enriched CD4 T cell product specific for alloantigen.

The CDR3 spans 18 residues. Points on this clonotype: Its antigen is not known.

Using its own MiXCR run on the reads, TCRdb lists one record per CDR3 protein. The sample yields about 65,000 distinct CDR3 sequences, approximately 47% seen once. Sequenced sample: cultured non-Tr1 T cells, either the whole culture or a sorted T cell fraction (not recorded which). This TCR was sampled from a human donor in good health. This chain joins TRBV21-1 and TRBJ2-1; the table assigns TRBD2, which was not confirmed against the DNA. TRBV21-1 is tagged as a pseudogene. CDR3 amino acids: CASSKTIQGGLGRNEQFF. CDR3 sequence (DNA): TGTGCCAGCAGCAAAACAATACAAGGGGGACTAGGGCGTAATGAGCAGTTCTTC.